Below, 18 T cell receptor beta chains from the same sample are listed, as sequenced in a study of blood T cell repertoires in COVID-19 (dated by TCRdb to about 2020). Libraries were made using the immunoSEQ multiplex PCR assay. TCRdb provides this immuneACCESS table in a form limited to in-frame rearrangements. Some clones are lacking; in checked studies, under half of them reflect an unresolved V gene, and why the rest are absent is not known. Counted in this sample were about 440,000 clones; about 91% of them appeared once. The top ten clones comprise around 12% of the sample. The specimen sequenced was peripheral blood. The source is a woman in her 50s with COVID-19, enrolled during active disease.

The chain recombines TRBV5-4 with TRBJ2-1, with TRBD2 matching over 7 bases. The V and J ends lost 4 bases and 7 bases, in that order; junction bases with no gene match: 14. Germline CDR1 reads SGHNT; CDR2 reads YYREEE (reference sequence). The CDR3 loop spans 16 amino acids. Here the CDR3 reads CASSEGPAGERNEQFF. CDR3 sequence (DNA): TGTGCCAGCAGCGAGGGTCCTGCGGGGGAGCGGAATGAGCAGTTCTTC.

This clone appeared a single time. V and J are TRBV6-5 and TRBJ1-1, with 11 bases lining up with TRBD1. V dropped 0 bases and J dropped 5; count of bases not matched to a gene: 2. Germline V gene data show CDR1 as MNHEY and CDR2 as SVGAGI. This CDR3 comprises 15 residues. The CDR3 coding sequence is TGTGCCAGCAGTTACTCGGGGACAGGGGGAACTGAAGCTTTCTTT. Amino acid sequence: CASSYSGTGGTEAFF.

This rearrangement joins TRBV24-1 to TRBJ2-1, with 9 bases identical to TRBD2. Germline loops: CDR1 KGHDR, CDR2 SFDVKD. V dropped 5 bases and J dropped 3; count of bases not matched to a gene: 4. The CDR3 extends over 15 amino acids. CDR3 in amino acids: CATSASGVFYNEQFF. Here the CDR3 DNA reads TGTGCCACCAGTGCTAGCGGGGTGTTCTACAATGAGCAGTTCTTC.

DNA for the CDR3: TGTGCCAGCAGCTTAGTTAGGGGTCACTACACCTTC. Its protein is CASSLVRGHYTF. The genes are TRBV7-9 and TRBJ1-2; possibly TRBD1 for D (5 bases). This CDR3 contains 12 residues. CDR1 SEHNR and CDR2 FQNEAQ come from the germline V gene (reference sequence). Trimming left V 1 base short and J 10 bases short, with 10 bases between.

The chain combines TRBV5-1 with TRBJ2-1; the D gene is possibly TRBD2 (5 bases). The ends were cut back, 1 base at V and 7 bases at J, with 9 bases in the middle. Germline values: CDR1 SGHRS, CDR2 YFSETQ. This CDR3 has 13 residues. CDR3 region: CASSLLSGNEQFF. CDR3 coding DNA: TGCGCCAGCAGCTTGTTGTCGGGGAATGAGCAGTTCTTC.

V gene TRBV4-1 combines with J gene TRBJ2-7, with 9 bases lining up with TRBD1. The length of the CDR3 is 14 residues. Trimming cost V 2 bases and J 5 bases; bases outside gene matches: 4. Germline CDR1 and CDR2: MGHRA and YSYEKL. CDR3: CASSQRQGVHEQYF. CDR3 coding DNA: TGCGCCAGCAGCCAAAGACAGGGGGTCCACGAGCAGTACTTC.

The rearrangement links TRBV27 to TRBJ2-7; D is perhaps TRBD1 (5 bases). Deletions cut 2 bases from V and 4 bases from J, with 6 bases between. The CDR3 runs to 12 residues. The germline V gene encodes CDR1 MNHEY and CDR2 SMNVEV (reference sequence). This CDR3 is CASSLKGYEQYF. The CDR3 nucleotides read TGTGCCAGCAGTTTAAAGGGGTACGAGCAGTACTTC.

The V gene is TRBV15, the J gene TRBJ1-2; tentatively, D is TRBD1 (5 bases). Germline CDR1 and CDR2: LNHNV and YYDKDF (reference sequence). The CDR3 is 16 amino acids. V shed 0 bases and J shed 4 bases, with 15 bases lying between them. The CDR3 here is CATSRDIGVSIYGYTF. The CDR3 DNA is TGTGCCACCAGCAGAGACATAGGGGTATCTATCTATGGCTACACCTTC. The full variable domain, rest sourced from reference TRBV15 and TRBJ1-2, is DAMVIQNPRYQVTQFGKPVTLSCSQTLNHNVMYWYQQKSSQAPKLLFHYYDKDFNNEADTPDNFQSRRPNTSFCFLDIRSPGLGDTAMYLCATSRDIGVSIYGYTFGSGTRLTVV.

The rearrangement links TRBV19 to TRBJ1-6, with a weak D call TRBD1 (6 bases). This CDR3 has 16 amino acids. V lost 1 base, J lost 13 bases, and 20 bases lay in between. The germline V gene encodes CDR1 LNHDA and CDR2 SQIVND (reference sequence). The CDR3 loop is CASSIGLRGLVEPLHF. The CDR3 DNA reads TGTGCCAGTAGTATAGGCCTCAGGGGTTTGGTGGAGCCCCTCCACTTT. The full variable domain, its missing parts supplied by reference TRBV19 and TRBJ1-6, is DGGITQSPKYLFRKEGQNVTLSCEQNLNHDAMYWYRQDPGQGLRLIYYSQIVNDFQKGDIAEGYSVSREKKESFPLTVTSAQKNPTAFYLCASSIGLRGLVEPLHFGNGTRLTVT.

The rearrangement joins TRBV19 to TRBJ1-1; possible D gene TRBD1, 5 bases. The CDR3 covers 12 residues. Trimming pared 4 bases from V and 8 bases from J, leaving 11 bases between. Germline-derived CDR1 and CDR2 are LNHDA and SQIVND (reference sequence). The CDR3, as DNA: TGTGCCAGTAGTACTAGACAGCGAGAAGCTTTCTTT. It translates to CASSTRQREAFF.

This clone was detected a few times. The chain combines TRBV7-9 with TRBJ2-2, with D possibly being TRBD2 (6 bases). The germline V and J ends were trimmed by 5 bases and 8 bases, with 12 bases remaining between them. Germline CDR1 and CDR2: SEHNR and FQNEAQ (reference sequence). The CDR3 is made up of 13 amino acids. The CDR3 region is CASSPAGFGELFF. The CDR3 DNA reads TGTGCCAGCAGCCCCGCGGGGTTTGGGGAGCTGTTTTTT. The full variable domain, rest sourced from reference TRBV7-9 and TRBJ2-2, is DTGVSQNPRHKITKRGQNVTFRCDPISEHNRLYWYRQTLGQGPEFLTYFQNEAQLEKSRLLSDRFSAERPKGSFSTLEIQRTEQGDSAMYLCASSPAGFGELFFGEGSRLTVL.

For this clone: Other DNA sequences in this sample translate to the same CDR3. The gene calls are TRBV9 and TRBJ2-5; a possible D gene is TRBD2 (6 bases). With 0 bases removed from V and 2 bases from J, the gap between germline ends came to 11 bases. Germline lookup yields CDR1 SGDLS and CDR2 YYNGEE. The CDR3 length is 15 residues. The CDR3 region is CASSVGLALQETQYF. CDR3 sequence (DNA): TGTGCCAGCAGCGTAGGGCTAGCGCTACAAGAGACCCAGTACTTC.

Only a few counts were recorded for this clone. The chain has TRBV5-1 and TRBJ1-2, with D maybe TRBD1 (6 bases). The CDR3 length is 16 residues. V was clipped by 4 bases and J by 1 base, with 17 bases between them. Per germline, CDR1 SGHRS and CDR2 YFSETQ. As DNA, the CDR3 is TGCGCCAGCAGCGACAGGACAGCGAGTTTTAACTATGGCTACACCTTC. Translated, it gives CASSDRTASFNYGYTF.

The rearrangement joins TRBV5-1 to TRBJ1-5; weak D call: TRBD1 (6 bases). The CDR3 has 15 residues. Germline V lookup: CDR1 SGHRS, CDR2 YFSETQ. Deletions cut 4 bases from V and 6 bases from J, with 17 bases between. CDR3 protein: CASSQTGSRGQPQHF. CDR3 nucleotides: TGCGCCAGCAGCCAAACAGGGAGTCGGGGTCAGCCCCAGCATTTT.

This chain uses TRBV9 with TRBJ1-3, with TRBD1 matching 7 bases. The junction had 7 bases not matched to a gene; V was cut back by 4 bases and J by 0 bases. The CDR3 loop spans 16 amino acids. The germline V gene has CDR1 SGDLS and CDR2 YYNGEE. CDR3 bases: TGTGCCAGCAGCTCAGGCGGACAGGCCTCTGGAAACACCATATATTTT. It yields the protein CASSSGGQASGNTIYF. Full variable domain (missing parts from reference TRBV9 and TRBJ1-3): DSGVTQTPKHLITATGQRVTLRCSPRSGDLSVYWYQQSLDQGLQFLIQYYNGEERAKGNILERFSAQQFPDLHSELNLSSLELGDSALYFCASSSGGQASGNTIYFGEGSWLTVV.

This chain links TRBV9 with TRBJ2-7; 9 nucleotides agree with TRBD1. In germline, CDR1 is SGDLS, CDR2 YYNGEE. This CDR3 has 14 residues. The junction had 7 bases not matched to a gene; V was cut back by 4 bases and J by 5 bases. CDR3 bases: TGTGCCAGCAGCCCCCTGACAGGGGGGGACGAGCAGTACTTC. It yields the protein CASSPLTGGDEQYF.

This clone has only a few counts. The chain recombines TRBV6-5 with TRBJ2-5; D remains unclear. The CDR3 is 14 residues long. The ends were cut back, 10 bases at V and 2 bases at J, with 17 bases in the middle. Per the germline V gene, CDR1 is MNHEY and CDR2 is SVGAGI. The CDR3 loop is CATSQVSSQETQYF. In DNA form, the CDR3 reads TGTGCCACGTCTCAGGTATCATCACAAGAGACCCAGTACTTC.

This clone came up once. The chain has TRBV3-1 (or the pseudogene TRBV3-2) and TRBJ2-1; TRBD1 might be the D (5 bases). This CDR3 has 14 residues. V lost 2 bases to trimming and J lost 6 bases, with 11 bases between them. Germline V gene lookup returns CDR1 LGHDT and CDR2 YNNKEL (reference sequence). This CDR3 is CASSQTEGANEQFF. CDR3 bases: TGTGCCAGCAGCCAAACGGAAGGGGCCAATGAGCAGTTCTTC.